This entry lists 5 T cell receptor beta chains sequenced from one sample in a study of spatial heterogeneity in lung cancer. Time point noted: sample taken at primary tumor resection. Each CDR3 protein is one row after TCRdb ran MiXCR on the 5' RACE reads. The repertoire consists of about 1,400 distinct CDR3 sequences, with about 14% occurring once and the leading ten covering roughly an eighth. General observations from the study: Mutation counts in tumors were tracked by counts of expanded intratumoral alpha and beta TCRs.

These receptors have no known antigen. The source was lung tumor tissue, collected at surgery. The receptors derive from a male donor with early-stage non-small cell lung cancer.

This clonotype is deemed medium-sized. This rearrangement joins TRBV20-1 to TRBJ1-5, with a possible D match to TRBD1 (6 bases). The germline V gene encodes CDR1 DFQATT and CDR2 SNEGSKA (reference sequence). CDR3 length equals 14 residues. V was trimmed by 3 bases and J by 7 bases, leaving 16 bases between them. The CDR3 sequence is CSARPRDINQPQHF. For the CDR3, the DNA is TGCAGTGCTAGGCCCCGGGACATCAACCAGCCCCAGCATTTT.

This clonotype is termed medium-sized. The rearrangement joins TRBV7-9 to TRBJ2-7; possible D gene TRBD1, 6 bases. Germline V gene lookup returns CDR1 SEHNR and CDR2 FQNEAQ (reference sequence). The germline V and J ends were trimmed by 2 bases and 3 bases, with 20 bases remaining between them. This CDR3 contains 17 residues. The CDR3 nucleotides read TGTGCCAGCAGCTTATACAGGGTTTCTGGATACGGCTACGAGCAGTACTTC. Residues: CASSLYRVSGYGYEQYF.

Of note for this clonotype: A much larger clone sits a single nucleotide away, making a read error possible. V usage is TRBV7-2 and J usage is TRBJ2-3; TRBD1 aligns across 9 bases. The length of the CDR3 is 17 residues. The germline V gene has CDR1 SGHTA and CDR2 FQGNSA. Losses at the gene ends were 6 bases for V and 6 bases for J; bases not matched to a gene: 16. The CDR3 sequence: CASRTGGSDIRADTQYF. CDR3 DNA: TGTGCCAGCAGGACAGGGGGTAGCGATATTAGGGCTGATACGCAGTATTTT. Full variable domain (missing parts from reference TRBV7-2 and TRBJ2-3): GAGVSQSPSNKVTEKGKDVELRCDPISGHTALYWYRQSLGQGLEFLIYFQGNSAPDKSGLPSDRFSAERTGGSVSTLTIQRTQQEDSAVYLCASRTGGSDIRADTQYFGPGTRLTVL.

Sample share makes this clonotype medium-sized (0.01 to 0.1%). This chain joins TRBV19 and TRBJ1-5; tentative D call: TRBD1 (5 bases). CDR1 is LNHDA, CDR2 SQIVND, per germline (reference sequence). The CDR3 spans 14 residues. V was pared by 5 bases and J by 4 bases, with 12 bases between. The CDR3 sequence is CASSPQGGNQPQHF. The CDR3 bases are TGTGCCAGTAGTCCTCAGGGTGGTAATCAGCCCCAGCATTTT.

A word on this clonotype: This may be a read error, as it is one base from a much larger clone. This chain links TRBV18 with TRBJ1-5; D unclear. CDR3 length: 13 amino acids. CDR1 is KGHSH and CDR2 is LQKENI in the germline V gene. CDR3 sequence (DNA): TGTGCCAGCTCACGAGGGAACGATCAGCCCCGGCATTTT. Translating gives CASSRGNDQPRHF.